This T cell receptor beta chain was recovered during a study of blood T cell repertoires in COVID-19. Using immunoSEQ multiplex PCR, the repertoire was profiled, and TCRdb retains in-frame clones only, with some absent. The sample lists a few hundred thousand clones; approximately 78% were seen once. Trimming removed 6 bases from V and 5 bases from J; junction bases left unmatched: 6. In germline, CDR1 is LNHDA, CDR2 SQIVND (reference sequence). This CDR3 is 14 amino acids long. The chain recombines TRBV19 with TRBJ2-5; 10 bases match TRBD1. Sequencing input: peripheral blood. The TCR sequence derives from a woman of 80 years or more with acute or convalescent COVID-19. The CDR3 DNA follows: TGTGCCAGTAGCTCGACAGGGGGCGTGGAGACCCAGTACTTC. It translates to CASSSTGGVETQYF.